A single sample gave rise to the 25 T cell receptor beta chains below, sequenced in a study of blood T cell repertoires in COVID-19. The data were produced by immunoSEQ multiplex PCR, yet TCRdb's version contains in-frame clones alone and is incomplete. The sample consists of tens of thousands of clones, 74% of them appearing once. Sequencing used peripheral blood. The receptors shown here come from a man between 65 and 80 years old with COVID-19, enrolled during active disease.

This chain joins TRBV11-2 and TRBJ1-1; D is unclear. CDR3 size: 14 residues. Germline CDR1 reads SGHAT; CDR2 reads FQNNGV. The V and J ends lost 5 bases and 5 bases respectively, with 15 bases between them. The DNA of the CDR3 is TGTGCCAGCAGCCCGGAGGTCAGCGGGACTGAAGCTTTCTTT. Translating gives CASSPEVSGTEAFF.

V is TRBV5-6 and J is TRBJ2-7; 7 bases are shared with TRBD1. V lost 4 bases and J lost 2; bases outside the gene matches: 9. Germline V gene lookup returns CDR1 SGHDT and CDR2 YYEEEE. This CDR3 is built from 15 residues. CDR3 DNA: TGTGCCAGCAGCGTACCCCGGGACAGACCCTACGAGCAGTACTTC. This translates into CASSVPRDRPYEQYF.

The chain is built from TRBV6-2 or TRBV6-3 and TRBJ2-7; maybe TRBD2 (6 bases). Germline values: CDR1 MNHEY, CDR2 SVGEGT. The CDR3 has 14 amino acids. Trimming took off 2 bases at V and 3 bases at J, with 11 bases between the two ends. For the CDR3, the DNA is TGTGCCAGCAGTTACCGGGTCGGGAGCTACGAGCAGTACTTC. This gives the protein CASSYRVGSYEQYF.

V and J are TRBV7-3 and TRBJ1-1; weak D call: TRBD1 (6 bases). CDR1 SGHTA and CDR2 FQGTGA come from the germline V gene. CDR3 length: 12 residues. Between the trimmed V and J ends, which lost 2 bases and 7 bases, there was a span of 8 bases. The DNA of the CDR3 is TGTGCCAGCAGCTTACTGGGACATGAAGCTTTCTTT. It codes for CASSLLGHEAFF.

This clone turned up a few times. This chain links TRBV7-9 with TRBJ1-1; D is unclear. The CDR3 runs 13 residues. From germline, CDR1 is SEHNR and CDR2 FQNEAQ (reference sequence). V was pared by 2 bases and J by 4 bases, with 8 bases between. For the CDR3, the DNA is TGTGCCAGCAGCTTAACACGAGGCACTGAAGCTTTCTTT. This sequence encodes CASSLTRGTEAFF.

In DNA, the CDR3 is TGTGCCAGCAGCTTGGATTGTCTACGCGGCCCAAGCTCCTACGAGCAGTACTTC. Residues: CASSLDCLRGPSSYEQYF. This chain joins TRBV12-1 and TRBJ2-7; TRBD2 is the table's D call and was not checked against the DNA. TRBV12-1 has pseudogene status. The CDR3 sequence is 18 residues long.

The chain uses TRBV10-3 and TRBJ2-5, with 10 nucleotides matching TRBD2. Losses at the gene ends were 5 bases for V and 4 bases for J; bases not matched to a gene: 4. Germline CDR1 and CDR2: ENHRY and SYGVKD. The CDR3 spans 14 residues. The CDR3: CAISIAGGGETQYF. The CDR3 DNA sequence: TGTGCCATCAGTATAGCGGGAGGAGGAGAGACCCAGTACTTC.

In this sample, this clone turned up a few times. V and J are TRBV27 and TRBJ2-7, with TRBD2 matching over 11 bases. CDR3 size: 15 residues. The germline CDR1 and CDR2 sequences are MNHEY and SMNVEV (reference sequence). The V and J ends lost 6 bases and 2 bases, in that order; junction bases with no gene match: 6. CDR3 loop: CASRRGTSGTYEQYF. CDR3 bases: TGTGCCAGCAGAAGAGGGACTAGCGGAACCTACGAGCAGTACTTC.

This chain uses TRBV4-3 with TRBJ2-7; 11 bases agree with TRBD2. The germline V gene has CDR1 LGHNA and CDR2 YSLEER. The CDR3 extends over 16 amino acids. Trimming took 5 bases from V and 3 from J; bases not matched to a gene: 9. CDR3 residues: CASSAYTGTSGYEQYF. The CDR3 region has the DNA TGCGCCAGCAGCGCGTATACCGGGACTAGCGGCTACGAGCAGTACTTC.

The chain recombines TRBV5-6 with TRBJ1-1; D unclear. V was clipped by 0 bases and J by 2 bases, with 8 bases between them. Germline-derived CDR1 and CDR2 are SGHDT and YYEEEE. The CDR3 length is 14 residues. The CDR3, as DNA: TGTGCCAGCAGCTTGGCCCCAGGAAACACTGAAGCTTTCTTT. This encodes CASSLAPGNTEAFF.

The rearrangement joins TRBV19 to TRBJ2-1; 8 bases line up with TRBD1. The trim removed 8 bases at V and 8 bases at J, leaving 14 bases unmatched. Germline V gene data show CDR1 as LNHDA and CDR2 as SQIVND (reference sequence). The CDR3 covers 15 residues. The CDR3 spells CASGGMGRGHYEQFF. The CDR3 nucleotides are TGTGCCAGTGGGGGAATGGGCAGGGGGCACTATGAGCAGTTCTTC. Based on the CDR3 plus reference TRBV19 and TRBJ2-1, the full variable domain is DGGITQSPKYLFRKEGQNVTLSCEQNLNHDAMYWYRQDPGQGLRLIYYSQIVNDFQKGDIAEGYSVSREKKESFPLTVTSAQKNPTAFYLCASGGMGRGHYEQFFGPGTRLTVL.

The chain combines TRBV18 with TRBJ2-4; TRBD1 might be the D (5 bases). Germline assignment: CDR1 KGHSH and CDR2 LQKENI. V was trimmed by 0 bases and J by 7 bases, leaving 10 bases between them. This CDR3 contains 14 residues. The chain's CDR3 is CASSPPSQGNIQYF. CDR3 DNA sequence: TGTGCCAGCTCACCACCCAGTCAGGGTAACATTCAGTACTTC.

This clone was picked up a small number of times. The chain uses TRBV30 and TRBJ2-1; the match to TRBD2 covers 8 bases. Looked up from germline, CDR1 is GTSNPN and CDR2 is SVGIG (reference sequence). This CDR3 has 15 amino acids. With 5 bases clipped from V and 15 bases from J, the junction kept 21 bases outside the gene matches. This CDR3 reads CAWAPGYSGADRRFF. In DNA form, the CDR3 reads TGTGCCTGGGCCCCAGGGTATAGCGGGGCTGATCGCCGGTTCTTC.

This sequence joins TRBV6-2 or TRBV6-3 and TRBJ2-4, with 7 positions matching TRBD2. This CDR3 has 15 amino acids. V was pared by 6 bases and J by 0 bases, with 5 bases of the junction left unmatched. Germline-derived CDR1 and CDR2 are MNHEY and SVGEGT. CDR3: CASSSPSGAKNIQYF. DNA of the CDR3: TGTGCCAGCAGCTCCCCTAGCGGAGCCAAAAACATTCAGTACTTC.

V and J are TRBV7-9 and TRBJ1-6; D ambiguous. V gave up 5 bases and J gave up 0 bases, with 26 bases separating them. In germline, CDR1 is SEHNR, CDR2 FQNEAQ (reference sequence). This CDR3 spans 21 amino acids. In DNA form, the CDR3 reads TGTGCCAGCAGCAAAAACCTAGGGAGGACGGAGGATTACTCCTATAATTCACCCCTCCACTTT. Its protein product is CASSKNLGRTEDYSYNSPLHF. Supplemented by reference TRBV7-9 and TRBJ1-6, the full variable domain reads DTGVSQNPRHKITKRGQNVTFRCDPISEHNRLYWYRQTLGQGPEFLTYFQNEAQLEKSRLLSDRFSAERPKGSFSTLEIQRTEQGDSAMYLCASSKNLGRTEDYSYNSPLHFGNGTRLTVT.

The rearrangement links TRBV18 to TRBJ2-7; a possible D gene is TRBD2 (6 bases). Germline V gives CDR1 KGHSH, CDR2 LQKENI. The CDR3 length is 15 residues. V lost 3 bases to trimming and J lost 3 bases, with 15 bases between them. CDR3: CASSPAGTPNYEQYF. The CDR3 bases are TGTGCCAGCTCACCCGCGGGGACTCCTAACTACGAGCAGTACTTC.

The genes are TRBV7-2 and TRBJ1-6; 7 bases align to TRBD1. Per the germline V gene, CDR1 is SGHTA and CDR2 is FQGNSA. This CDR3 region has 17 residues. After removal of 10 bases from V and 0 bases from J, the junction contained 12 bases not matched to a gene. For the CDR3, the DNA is TGTGCCACCTCGGGAGGGGGCGCGAGCTCCTATAATTCACCCCTCCACTTT. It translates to CATSGGGASSYNSPLHF.

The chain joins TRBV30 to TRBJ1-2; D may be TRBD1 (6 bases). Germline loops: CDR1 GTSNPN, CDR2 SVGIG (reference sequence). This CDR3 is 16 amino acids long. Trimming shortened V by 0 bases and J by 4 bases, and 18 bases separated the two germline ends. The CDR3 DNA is TGTGCCTGGAGTGTGACCCGGACAGCCCTATCCTATGGCTACACCTTC. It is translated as CAWSVTRTALSYGYTF.

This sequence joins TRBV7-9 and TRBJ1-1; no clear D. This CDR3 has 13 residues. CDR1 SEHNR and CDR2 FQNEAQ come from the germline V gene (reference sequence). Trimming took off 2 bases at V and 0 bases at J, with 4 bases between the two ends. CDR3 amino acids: CASSLQMNTEAFF. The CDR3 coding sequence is TGTGCCAGCAGCTTACAAATGAACACTGAAGCTTTCTTT.

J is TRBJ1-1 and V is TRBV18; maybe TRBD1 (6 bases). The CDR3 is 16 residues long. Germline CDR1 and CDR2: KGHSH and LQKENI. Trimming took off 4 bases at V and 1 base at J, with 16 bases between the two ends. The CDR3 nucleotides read TGTGCCAGCTCACTATTACAGGGTAGTCCGAACACTGAAGCTTTCTTT. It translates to CASSLLQGSPNTEAFF. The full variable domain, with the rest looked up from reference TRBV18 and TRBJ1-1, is NAGVMQNPRHLVRRRGQEARLRCSPMKGHSHVYWYRQLPEEGLKFMVYLQKENIIDESGMPKERFSAEFPKEGPSILRIQQVVRGDSAAYFCASSLLQGSPNTEAFFGQGTRLTVV.

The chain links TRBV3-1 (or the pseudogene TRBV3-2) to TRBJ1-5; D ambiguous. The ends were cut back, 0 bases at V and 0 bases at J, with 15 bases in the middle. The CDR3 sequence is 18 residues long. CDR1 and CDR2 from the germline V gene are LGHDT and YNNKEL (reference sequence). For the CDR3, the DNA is TGTGCCAGCAGCCAAGATCAGGCGGGAGATAATAGCAATCAGCCCCAGCATTTT. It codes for CASSQDQAGDNSNQPQHF.

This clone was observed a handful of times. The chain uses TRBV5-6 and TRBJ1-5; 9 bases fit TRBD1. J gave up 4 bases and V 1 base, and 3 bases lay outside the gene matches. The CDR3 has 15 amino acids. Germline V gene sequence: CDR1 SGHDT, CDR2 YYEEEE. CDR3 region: CASSLLGQGNQPQHF. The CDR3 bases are TGTGCCAGCAGCTTGTTGGGACAGGGTAATCAGCCCCAGCATTTT.

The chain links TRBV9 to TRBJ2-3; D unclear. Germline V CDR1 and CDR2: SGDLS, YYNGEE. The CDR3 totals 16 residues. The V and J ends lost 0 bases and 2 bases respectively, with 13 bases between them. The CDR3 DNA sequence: TGTGCCAGCAGCGTAGCATTGACACAATACACAGATACGCAGTATTTT. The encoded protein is CASSVALTQYTDTQYF.

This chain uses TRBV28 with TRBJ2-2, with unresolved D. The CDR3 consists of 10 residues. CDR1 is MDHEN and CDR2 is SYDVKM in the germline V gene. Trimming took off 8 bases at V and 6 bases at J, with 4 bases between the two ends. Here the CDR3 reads CASFSGELFF. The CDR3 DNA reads TGTGCCAGCTTCTCCGGGGAGCTGTTTTTT.

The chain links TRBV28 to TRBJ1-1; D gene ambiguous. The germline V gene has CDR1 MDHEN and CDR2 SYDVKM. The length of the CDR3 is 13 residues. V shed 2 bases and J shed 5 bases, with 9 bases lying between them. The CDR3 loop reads CASSLRGRTEAFF. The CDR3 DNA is TGTGCCAGCAGTTTACGAGGGAGGACTGAAGCTTTCTTT.